This TCR beta chain was captured in a study of T cell repertoires in cytomegalovirus infection (dated by TCRdb to about 2019). Some background on the complete study: Alongside well-studied HLA-B-restricted epitopes, the peptide stimulations were aimed at recently identified HLA-C-restricted CMV epitopes, whose presentation resists viral immunomodulation. The HLA type of each donor mattered for the analysis, because public TCR beta signatures pointed to carriage of CMV infection along with the matching HLA type. Results the study describes overall, beyond this receptor: In both this cohort and an independent cohort of some 370 donors, the cumulative frequency of public TCR beta family members distinguished carriers of CMV infection plus the relevant HLA type. The ex vivo response was dominated by HLA-C-restricted CMV-specific TCR beta clonotypes, which also provided the single most frequent clonotype in two of eight donors.

The instrument was an Illumina HiSeq 1500. The raw public data were reprocessed by TCRdb itself: fastp quality trimming at Q25, MiXCR clonotype calling, in-frame beta chains only. Duplicate CDR3 protein sequences are folded into a single record with the most common DNA and genes. The sample table holds under 500,000 distinct CDR3 sequences, of which under 45% were seen once. The ten biggest clones cover about 45% of the sample. This clonotype appeared a few times. The clone's antigen remains unknown. One base away there is no much larger clone; base qualities are not given. The treatment or condition label corresponds to: in vitro stimulation with specific CMV peptide epitopes to enrich CMV-specific T cells. Counted from cysteine to phenylalanine, this CDR3 has 16 amino acids. CDR3 DNA is the only sequence kept; it has 48 bases, read in frame from the first base. The germline V gene yields MNHNS for CDR1 and SASEGT for CDR2. V is pruned by 5 bases and J by 4 bases, leaving 11 bases of the junction without a gene match.

The sample was cultured PBMCs, taken from culture after CMV antigen stimulation. Here the chain combines TRBV6-1 and TRBJ2-1; 7 bases in the junction line up with TRBD1. The source is a human donor in good health (CMV status not recorded). Some clones in this sample may be carry-over from other donors' samples. The CDR3 region: CASSSPRDSLYNEQFF. The nucleotide sequence is TGTGCCAGCAGTTCACCCCGGGACAGCTTATACAATGAGCAGTTCTTC.